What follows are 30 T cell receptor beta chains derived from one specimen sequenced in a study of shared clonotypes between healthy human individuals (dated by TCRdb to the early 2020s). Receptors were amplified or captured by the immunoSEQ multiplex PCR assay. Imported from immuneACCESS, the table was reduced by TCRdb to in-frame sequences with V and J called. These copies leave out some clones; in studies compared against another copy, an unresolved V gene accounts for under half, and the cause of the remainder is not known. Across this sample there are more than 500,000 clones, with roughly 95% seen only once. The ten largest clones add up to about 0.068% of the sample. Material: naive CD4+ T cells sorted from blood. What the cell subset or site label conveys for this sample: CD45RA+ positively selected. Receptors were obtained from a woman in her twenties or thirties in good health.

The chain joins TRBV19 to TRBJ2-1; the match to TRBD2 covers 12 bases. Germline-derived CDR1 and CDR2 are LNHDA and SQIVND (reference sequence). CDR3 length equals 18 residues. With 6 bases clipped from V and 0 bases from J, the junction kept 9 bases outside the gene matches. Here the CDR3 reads CASRPGLAGSSSYNEQFF. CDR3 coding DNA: TGTGCCAGTAGGCCTGGACTAGCGGGATCTAGCTCCTACAATGAGCAGTTCTTC. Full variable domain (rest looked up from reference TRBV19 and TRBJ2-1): DGGITQSPKYLFRKEGQNVTLSCEQNLNHDAMYWYRQDPGQGLRLIYYSQIVNDFQKGDIAEGYSVSREKKESFPLTVTSAQKNPTAFYLCASRPGLAGSSSYNEQFFGPGTRLTVL.

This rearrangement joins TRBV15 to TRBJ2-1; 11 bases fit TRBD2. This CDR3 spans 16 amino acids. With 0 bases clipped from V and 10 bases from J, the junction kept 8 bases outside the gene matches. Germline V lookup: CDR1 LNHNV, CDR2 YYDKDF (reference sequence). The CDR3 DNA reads TGTGCCACCAGCAGAGATATTAGCGGGAGGGCCGGGGAGCAGTTCTTC. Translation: CATSRDISGRAGEQFF.

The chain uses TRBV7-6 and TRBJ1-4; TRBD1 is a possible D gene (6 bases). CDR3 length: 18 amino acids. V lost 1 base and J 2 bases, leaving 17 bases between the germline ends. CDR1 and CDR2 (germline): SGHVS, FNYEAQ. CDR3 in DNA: TGTGCCAGCAGCTTAGTACAGGGACCCAGAACGACTAATGAAAAACTGTTTTTT. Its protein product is CASSLVQGPRTTNEKLFF.

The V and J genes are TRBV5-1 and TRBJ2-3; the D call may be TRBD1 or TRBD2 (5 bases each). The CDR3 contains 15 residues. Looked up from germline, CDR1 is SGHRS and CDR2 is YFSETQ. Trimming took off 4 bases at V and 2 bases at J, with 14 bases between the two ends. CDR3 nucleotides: TGCGCCAGCAGCGGACGGGACGGGATCACAGATACGCAGTATTTT. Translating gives CASSGRDGITDTQYF.

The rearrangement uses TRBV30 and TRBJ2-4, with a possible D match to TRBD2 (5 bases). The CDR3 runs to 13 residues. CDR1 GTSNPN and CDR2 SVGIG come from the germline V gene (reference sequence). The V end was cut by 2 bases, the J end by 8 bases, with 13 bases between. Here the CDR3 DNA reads TGTGCCTGGAGTACAAATGGAGGTTACATTCAGTACTTC. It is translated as CAWSTNGGYIQYF.

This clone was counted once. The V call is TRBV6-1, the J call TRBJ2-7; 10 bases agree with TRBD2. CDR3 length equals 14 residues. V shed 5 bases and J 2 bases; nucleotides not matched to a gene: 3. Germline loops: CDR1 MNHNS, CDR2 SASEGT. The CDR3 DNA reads TGTGCCAGCAGTACTAGCGGGACCACCTACGAGCAGTACTTC. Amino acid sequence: CASSTSGTTYEQYF.

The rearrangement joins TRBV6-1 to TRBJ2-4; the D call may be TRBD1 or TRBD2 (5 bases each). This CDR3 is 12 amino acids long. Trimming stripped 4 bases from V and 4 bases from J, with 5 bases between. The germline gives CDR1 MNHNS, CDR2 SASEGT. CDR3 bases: TGTGCCAGCAGTGGGGGGAAAAACATTCAGTACTTC. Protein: CASSGGKNIQYF.

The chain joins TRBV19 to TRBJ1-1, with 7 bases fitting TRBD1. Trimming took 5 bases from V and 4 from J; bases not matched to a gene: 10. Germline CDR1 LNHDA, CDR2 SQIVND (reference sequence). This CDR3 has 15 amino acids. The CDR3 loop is CASSPRQGGGTEAFF. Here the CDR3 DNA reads TGTGCCAGTAGTCCTAGACAGGGTGGTGGCACTGAAGCTTTCTTT.

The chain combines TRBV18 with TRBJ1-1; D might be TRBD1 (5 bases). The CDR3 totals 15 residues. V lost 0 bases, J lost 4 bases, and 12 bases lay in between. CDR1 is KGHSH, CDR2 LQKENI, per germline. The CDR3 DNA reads TGTGCCAGCTCACCACCGGCAGGAAGGGGCACTGAAGCTTTCTTT. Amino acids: CASSPPAGRGTEAFF.

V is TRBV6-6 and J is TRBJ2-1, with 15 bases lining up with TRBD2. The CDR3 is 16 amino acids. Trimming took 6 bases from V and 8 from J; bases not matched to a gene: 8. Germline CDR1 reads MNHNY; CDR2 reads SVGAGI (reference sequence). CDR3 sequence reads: CASSGLAGGRLDEQFF. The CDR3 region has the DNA TGTGCCAGCAGCGGACTAGCGGGAGGGAGGTTGGATGAGCAGTTCTTC.

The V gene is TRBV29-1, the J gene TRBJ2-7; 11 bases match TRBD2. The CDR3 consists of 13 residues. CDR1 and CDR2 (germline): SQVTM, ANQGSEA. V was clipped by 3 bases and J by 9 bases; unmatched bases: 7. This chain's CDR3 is CSVDGTSGAGQYF. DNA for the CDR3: TGCAGCGTTGATGGGACTAGCGGAGCTGGGCAGTACTTC.

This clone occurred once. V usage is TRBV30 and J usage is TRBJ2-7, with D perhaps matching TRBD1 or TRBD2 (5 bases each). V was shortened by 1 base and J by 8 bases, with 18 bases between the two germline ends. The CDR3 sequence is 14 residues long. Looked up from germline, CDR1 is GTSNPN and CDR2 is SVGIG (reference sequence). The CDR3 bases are TGTGCCTGGAGTGGGACGGGACCGCACACGAAGCAGTACTTC. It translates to CAWSGTGPHTKQYF.

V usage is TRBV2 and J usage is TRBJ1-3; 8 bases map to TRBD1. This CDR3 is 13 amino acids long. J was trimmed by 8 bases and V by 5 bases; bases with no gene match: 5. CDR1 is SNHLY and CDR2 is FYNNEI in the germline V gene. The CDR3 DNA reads TGTGCCAGCAGTCCGGACAGGGCGGACACCATATATTTT. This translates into CASSPDRADTIYF. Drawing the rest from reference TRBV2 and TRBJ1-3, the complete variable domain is EPEVTQTPSHQVTQMGQEVILRCVPISNHLYFYWYRQILGQKVEFLVSFYNNEISEKSEIFDDQFSVERPDGSNFTLKIRSTKLEDSAMYFCASSPDRADTIYFGEGSWLTVV.

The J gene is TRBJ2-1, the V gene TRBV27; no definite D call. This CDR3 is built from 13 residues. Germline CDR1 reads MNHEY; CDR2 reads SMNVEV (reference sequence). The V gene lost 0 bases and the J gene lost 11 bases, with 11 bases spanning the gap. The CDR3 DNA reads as TGTGCCAGCAGTTTATCGAGTTGGCAGAAGCAGTTCTTC. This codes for CASSLSSWQKQFF.

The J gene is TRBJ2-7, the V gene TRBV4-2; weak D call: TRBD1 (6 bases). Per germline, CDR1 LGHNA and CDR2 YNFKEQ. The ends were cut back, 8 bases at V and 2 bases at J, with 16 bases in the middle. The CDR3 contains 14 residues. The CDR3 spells CASGRGEGPYEQYF. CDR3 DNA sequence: TGTGCCAGCGGCAGGGGTGAGGGGCCCTACGAGCAGTACTTC.

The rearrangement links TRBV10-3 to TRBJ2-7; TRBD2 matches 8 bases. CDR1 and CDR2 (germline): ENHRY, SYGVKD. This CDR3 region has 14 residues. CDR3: CAVLPGGGTYEQYF. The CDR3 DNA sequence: TGTGCGGTGCTTCCGGGAGGGGGGACCTACGAGCAGTACTTC.

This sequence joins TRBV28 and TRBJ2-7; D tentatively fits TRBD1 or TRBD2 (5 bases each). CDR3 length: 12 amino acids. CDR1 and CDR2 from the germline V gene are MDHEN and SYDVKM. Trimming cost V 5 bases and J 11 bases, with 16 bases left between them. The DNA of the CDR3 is TGTGCCAGCAGTCCCTGGGACGGGGCCAAGTACTTC. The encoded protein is CASSPWDGAKYF.

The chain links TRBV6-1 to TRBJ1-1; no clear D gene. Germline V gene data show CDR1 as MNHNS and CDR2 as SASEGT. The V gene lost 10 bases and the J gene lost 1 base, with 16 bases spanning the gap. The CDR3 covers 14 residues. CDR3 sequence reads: CAIYPGGPNTEAFF. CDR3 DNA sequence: TGTGCCATTTACCCGGGAGGACCGAACACTGAAGCTTTCTTT.

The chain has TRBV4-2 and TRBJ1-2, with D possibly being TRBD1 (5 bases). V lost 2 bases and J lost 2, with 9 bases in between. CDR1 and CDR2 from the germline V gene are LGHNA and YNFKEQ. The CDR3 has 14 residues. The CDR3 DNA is TGTGCCAGCAGCCAAATGACAGAGAACTATGGCTACACCTTC. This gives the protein CASSQMTENYGYTF.

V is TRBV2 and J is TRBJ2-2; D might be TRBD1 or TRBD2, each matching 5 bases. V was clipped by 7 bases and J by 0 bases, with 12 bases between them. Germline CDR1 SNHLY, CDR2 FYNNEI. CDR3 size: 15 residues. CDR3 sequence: CASMRGLSNTGELFF. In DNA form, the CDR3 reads TGTGCCAGCATGAGGGGCTTATCGAACACCGGGGAGCTGTTTTTT.

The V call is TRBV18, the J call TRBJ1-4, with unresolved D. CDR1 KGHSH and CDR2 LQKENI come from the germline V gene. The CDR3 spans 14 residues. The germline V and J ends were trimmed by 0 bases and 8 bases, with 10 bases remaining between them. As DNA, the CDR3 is TGTGCCAGCTCACCACCGTCCGGGCGCGAAAAACTGTTTTTT. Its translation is CASSPPSGREKLFF.

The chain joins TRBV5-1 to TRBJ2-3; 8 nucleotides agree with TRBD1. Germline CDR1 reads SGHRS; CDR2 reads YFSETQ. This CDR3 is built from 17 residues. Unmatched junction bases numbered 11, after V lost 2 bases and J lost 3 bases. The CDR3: CASSLGIQGARTDTQYF. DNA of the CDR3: TGCGCCAGCAGCTTAGGGATTCAGGGGGCACGAACAGATACGCAGTATTTT. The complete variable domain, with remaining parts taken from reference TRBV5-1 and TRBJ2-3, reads KAGVTQTPRYLIKTRGQQVTLSCSPISGHRSVSWYQQTPGQGLQFLFEYFSETQRNKGNFPGRFSGRQFSNSRSEMNVSTLELGDSALYLCASSLGIQGARTDTQYFGPGTRLTVL.

The CDR3 loop reads CASSPLEANTEAFF. CDR3 DNA: TGTGCCAGCAGCCCCCTCGAAGCGAACACTGAAGCTTTCTTT. The genes are TRBV6-1 and TRBJ1-1, with D unresolved. CDR3 size: 14 residues. The germline CDR1 and CDR2 sequences are MNHNS and SASEGT. Trimming removed 6 bases from V and 1 base from J, with 12 bases in between.

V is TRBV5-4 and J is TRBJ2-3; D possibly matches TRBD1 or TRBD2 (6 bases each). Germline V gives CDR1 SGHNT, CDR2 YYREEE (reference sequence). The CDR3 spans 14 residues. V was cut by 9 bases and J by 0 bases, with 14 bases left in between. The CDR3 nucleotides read TGTGCCATAGCCGGGGGCCCAAGCACAGATACGCAGTATTTT. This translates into CAIAGGPSTDTQYF.

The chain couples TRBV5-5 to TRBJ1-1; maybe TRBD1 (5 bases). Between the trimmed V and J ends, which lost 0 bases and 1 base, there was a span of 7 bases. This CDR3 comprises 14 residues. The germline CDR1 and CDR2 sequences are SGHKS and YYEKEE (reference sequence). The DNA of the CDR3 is TGTGCCAGCAGCTTGGTGACAGCGAACACTGAAGCTTTCTTT. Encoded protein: CASSLVTANTEAFF.

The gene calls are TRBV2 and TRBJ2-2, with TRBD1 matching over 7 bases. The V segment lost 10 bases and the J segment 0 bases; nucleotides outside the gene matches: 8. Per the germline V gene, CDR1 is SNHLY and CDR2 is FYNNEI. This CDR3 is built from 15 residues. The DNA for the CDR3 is TGTGCCACCAACCCGGGACAGACGAACACCGGGGAGCTGTTTTTT. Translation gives CATNPGQTNTGELFF.

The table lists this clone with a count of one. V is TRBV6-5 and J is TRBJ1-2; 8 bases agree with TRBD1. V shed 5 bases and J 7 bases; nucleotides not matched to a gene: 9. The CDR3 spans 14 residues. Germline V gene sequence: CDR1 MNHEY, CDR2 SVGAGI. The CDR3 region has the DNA TGTGCCAGCAGTCCCGGGACAGGCGGTGGTGGCTACACCTTC. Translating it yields CASSPGTGGGGYTF.

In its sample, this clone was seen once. CDR3 sequence (DNA): TGTGCCAGCAGTTCCACCTTAACCCAACAGGGGGCTAGCACAGATACGCAGTATTTT. Translating it yields CASSSTLTQQGASTDTQYF. The rearrangement joins TRBV28 to TRBJ2-3; TRBD1 agrees at 9 bases. CDR1 and CDR2 (germline): MDHEN, SYDVKM. The V gene end was trimmed by 4 bases and the J gene end by 0 bases; junction bases not matched to a gene: 14. This CDR3 region has 19 residues.

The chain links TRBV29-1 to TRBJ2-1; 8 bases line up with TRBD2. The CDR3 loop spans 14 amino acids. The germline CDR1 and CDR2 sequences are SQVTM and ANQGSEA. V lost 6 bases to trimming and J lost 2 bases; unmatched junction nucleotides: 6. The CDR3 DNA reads TGCAGCGTGGGGAGCGGGAGTGCCTACAATGAGCAGTTCTTC. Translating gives CSVGSGSAYNEQFF.

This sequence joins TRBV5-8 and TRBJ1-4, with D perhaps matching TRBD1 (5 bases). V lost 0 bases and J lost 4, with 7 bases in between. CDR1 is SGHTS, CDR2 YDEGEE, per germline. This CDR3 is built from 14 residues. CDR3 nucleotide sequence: TGTGCCAGCAGCTTGGGGCAGGGTAATGAAAAACTGTTTTTT. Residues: CASSLGQGNEKLFF.